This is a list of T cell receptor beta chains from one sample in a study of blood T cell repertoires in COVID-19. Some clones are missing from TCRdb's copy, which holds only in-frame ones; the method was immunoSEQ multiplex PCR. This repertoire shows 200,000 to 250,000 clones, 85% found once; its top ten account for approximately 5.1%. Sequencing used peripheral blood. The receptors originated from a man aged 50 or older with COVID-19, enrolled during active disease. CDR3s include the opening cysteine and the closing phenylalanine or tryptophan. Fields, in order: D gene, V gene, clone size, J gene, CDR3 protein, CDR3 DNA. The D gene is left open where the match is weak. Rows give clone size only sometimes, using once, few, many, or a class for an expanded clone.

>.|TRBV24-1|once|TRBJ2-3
CATSEPTGGTDTQYF
TGTGCCACCAGTGAGCCCACCGGGGGCACAGATACGCAGTATTTT
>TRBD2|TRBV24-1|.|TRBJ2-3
CATSDSPGLSTQYF
TGTGCCACCAGTGATTCTCCGGGACTATCTACGCAGTATTTT
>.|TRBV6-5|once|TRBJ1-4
CASRTTTNEKLFF
TGTGCCAGCAGGACTACAACTAATGAAAAACTGTTTTTT
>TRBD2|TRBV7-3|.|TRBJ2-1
CASSPAGFSYNEQFF
TGTGCCAGCAGCCCAGCGGGGTTCTCCTACAATGAGCAGTTCTTC
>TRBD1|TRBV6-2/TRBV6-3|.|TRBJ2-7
CASSYIRTGAIGEQYF
TGTGCCAGCAGTTATATCCGGACAGGGGCTATCGGCGAGCAGTACTTC
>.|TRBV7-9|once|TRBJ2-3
CASSQTDTQYF
TGTGCCAGCAGCCAGACAGATACGCAGTATTTT
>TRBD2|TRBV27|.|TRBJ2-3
CASSLSPSGGTDTQYF
TGTGCCAGCAGTTTATCCCCTAGCGGGGGAACAGATACGCAGTATTTT
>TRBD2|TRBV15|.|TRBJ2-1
CATSRASGSYNEQFF
TGTGCCACCAGCAGAGCTAGCGGATCCTACAATGAGCAGTTCTTC
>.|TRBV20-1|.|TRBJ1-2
CSASPNARLGYTF
TGCAGTGCTAGTCCGAACGCGCGGTTAGGCTACACCTTC
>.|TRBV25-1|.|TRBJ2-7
CASSDAGIGEQYF
TGTGCCAGCAGTGACGCGGGGATAGGCGAGCAGTACTTC
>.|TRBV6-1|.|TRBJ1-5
CASSELGGYKPQHF
TGTGCCAGCAGTGAGTTAGGGGGATACAAGCCCCAGCATTTT
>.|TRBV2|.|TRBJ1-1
CASSEALELRAFF
TGTGCCAGCAGTGAAGCGCTTGAGTTGCGAGCTTTCTTT
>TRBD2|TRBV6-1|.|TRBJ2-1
CASSDPLLAGAYNEQFF
TGTGCCAGCAGTGACCCCCTCTTAGCGGGGGCCTACAATGAGCAGTTCTTC
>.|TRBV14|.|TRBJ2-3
CASSQVSGSDTQYF
TGTGCCAGCAGCCAAGTCTCAGGATCAGATACGCAGTATTTT
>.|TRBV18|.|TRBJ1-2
CASSPAGSGDYGYTF
TGTGCCAGCTCACCAGCAGGGTCGGGGGACTATGGCTACACCTTC
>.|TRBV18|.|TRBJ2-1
CASSPLTADNEQFF
TGTGCCAGCTCACCACTTACTGCGGACAATGAGCAGTTCTTC
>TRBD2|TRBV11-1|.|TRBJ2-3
CASSSPASGYTDTQYF
TGTGCCAGCAGCTCCCCTGCTAGCGGATACACAGATACGCAGTATTTT
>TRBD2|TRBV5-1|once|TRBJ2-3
CASSRGLAGGVDTQYF
TGCGCCAGCAGCCGAGGACTAGCGGGGGGAGTAGATACGCAGTATTTT
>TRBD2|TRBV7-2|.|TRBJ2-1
CASSSGPGTSGGLYEQFF
TGTGCCAGCAGCTCCGGACCCGGGACTAGCGGGGGGCTGTATGAGCAGTTCTTC
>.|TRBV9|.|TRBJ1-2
CASSVEDGRGYGYTF
TGTGCCAGCAGCGTAGAAGATGGAAGGGGTTATGGCTACACCTTC
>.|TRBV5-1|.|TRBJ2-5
CASSLVEPRQGETQYF
TGCGCCAGCAGCTTGGTTGAACCGAGGCAGGGGGAGACCCAGTACTTC
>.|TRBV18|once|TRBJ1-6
CASSPRGYNSPLHF
TGTGCCAGCTCACCAAGGGGGTATAATTCACCCCTCCACTTT
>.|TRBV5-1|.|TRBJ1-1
CASRTQTPNTEAFF
TGCGCCAGCCGAACCCAGACACCGAACACTGAAGCTTTCTTT
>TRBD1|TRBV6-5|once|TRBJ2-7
CASSYETGENYEQYF
TGTGCCAGCAGTTACGAGACAGGGGAAAATTACGAGCAGTACTTC
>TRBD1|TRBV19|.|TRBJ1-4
CASSRQGSNEKLFF
TGTGCCAGTAGCCGACAGGGGTCTAATGAAAAACTGTTTTTT
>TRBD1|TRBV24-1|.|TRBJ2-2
CATSALGQTNTGELFF
TGTGCCACCAGTGCTTTGGGACAGACGAACACCGGGGAGCTGTTTTTT
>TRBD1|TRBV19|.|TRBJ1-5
CASYDRGVQPQHF
TGTGCCAGTTACGACAGGGGCGTTCAGCCCCAGCATTTT
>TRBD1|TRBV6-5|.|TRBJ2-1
CASSYLGQGANEQFF
TGTGCCAGCAGTTACTTGGGACAGGGGGCGAATGAGCAGTTCTTC
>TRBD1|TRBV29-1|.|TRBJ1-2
CSVTTGALGGYTF
TGCAGCGTCACGACAGGGGCCTTGGGGGGCTACACCTTC
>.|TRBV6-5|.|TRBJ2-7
CASSKNPRAEQYF
TGTGCCAGCAGTAAAAACCCGAGGGCCGAGCAGTACTTC
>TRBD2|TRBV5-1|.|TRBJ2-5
CASSLGGTSGVETQYF
TGCGCCAGCAGCTTAGGGGGGACTAGCGGGGTTGAGACCCAGTACTTC
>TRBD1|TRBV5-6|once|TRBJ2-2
CASSLDRVVGELFF
TGTGCCAGCAGCCTCGACAGGGTTGTCGGGGAGCTGTTTTTT
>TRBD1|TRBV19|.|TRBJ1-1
CASISDRVTFF
TGTGCCAGTATCTCCGACAGGGTAACTTTCTTT
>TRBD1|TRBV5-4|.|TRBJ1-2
CASTTGGASGYTF
TGTGCCAGCACGACAGGGGGCGCCTCTGGCTACACCTTC
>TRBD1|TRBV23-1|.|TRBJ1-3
CASDRVCSGNTIYF
TGCGCCAGCGACAGGGTCTGCTCTGGAAACACCATATATTTT
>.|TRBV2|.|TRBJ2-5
CASSFRGETQYF
TGTGCCAGCAGTTTCCGGGGGGAGACCCAGTACTTC
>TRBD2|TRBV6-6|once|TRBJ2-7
CASSYLGGGAGEQYF
TGTGCCAGCAGCTATCTTGGCGGGGGGGCTGGGGAGCAGTACTTC
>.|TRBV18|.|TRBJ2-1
CASSPPGSNEQFF
TGTGCCAGCTCACCACCCGGTAGTAATGAGCAGTTCTTC
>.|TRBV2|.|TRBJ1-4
CASSHTGTTNEKLFF
TGTGCCAGCAGTCATACCGGTACAACTAATGAAAAACTGTTTTTT
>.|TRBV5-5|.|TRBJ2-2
CASSLVGGTGELFF
TGTGCCAGCAGCTTGGTTGGGGGGACCGGGGAGCTGTTTTTT
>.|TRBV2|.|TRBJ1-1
CATRPPRGEAFF
TGTGCCACTAGGCCCCCTCGAGGGGAAGCTTTCTTT
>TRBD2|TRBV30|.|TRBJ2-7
CAWSPSGASYEQYF
TGTGCCTGGAGTCCTAGCGGGGCGTCCTACGAGCAGTACTTC
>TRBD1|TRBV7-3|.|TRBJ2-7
CASSLRQGATYEQYF
TGTGCCAGCAGCTTAAGACAGGGGGCGACCTACGAGCAGTACTTC
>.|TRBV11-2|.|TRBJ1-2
CASSYRIGEVQGYTF
TGTGCCAGCAGCTATCGGATAGGGGAGGTTCAAGGCTACACCTTC
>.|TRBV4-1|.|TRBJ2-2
CASSQGGAPGELFF
TGCGCCAGCAGCCAGGGCGGGGCCCCCGGGGAGCTGTTTTTT
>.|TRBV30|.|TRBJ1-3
CAWRTASSGNTIYF
TGTGCCTGGAGGACAGCCAGCTCTGGAAACACCATATATTTT
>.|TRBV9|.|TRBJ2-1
CASSVLGGSHNEQFF
TGTGCCAGCAGCGTCCTCGGGGGTTCCCACAATGAGCAGTTCTTC
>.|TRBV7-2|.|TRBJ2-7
CASSFANSYEQYF
TGTGCCAGCAGCTTCGCTAACAGCTACGAGCAGTACTTC
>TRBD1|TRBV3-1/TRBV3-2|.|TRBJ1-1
CASSRITGDTEAFF
TGTGCCAGCAGCCGTATTACAGGGGACACTGAAGCTTTCTTT
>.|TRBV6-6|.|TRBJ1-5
CASRGQRNQPQHF
TGTGCCAGCAGAGGACAGCGAAATCAGCCCCAGCATTTT
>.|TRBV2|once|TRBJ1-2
CASRDRRDTDGYTF
TGTGCCAGCAGGGATCGCCGGGACACTGATGGCTACACCTTC
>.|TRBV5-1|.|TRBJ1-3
CASSLGGVGGNTIYF
TGCGCCAGCAGCTTGGGCGGGGTCGGAGGAAACACCATATATTTT
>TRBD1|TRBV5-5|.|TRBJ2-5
CASSPRDRVLETQYF
TGTGCCAGCAGCCCACGGGACAGGGTGTTGGAGACCCAGTACTTC